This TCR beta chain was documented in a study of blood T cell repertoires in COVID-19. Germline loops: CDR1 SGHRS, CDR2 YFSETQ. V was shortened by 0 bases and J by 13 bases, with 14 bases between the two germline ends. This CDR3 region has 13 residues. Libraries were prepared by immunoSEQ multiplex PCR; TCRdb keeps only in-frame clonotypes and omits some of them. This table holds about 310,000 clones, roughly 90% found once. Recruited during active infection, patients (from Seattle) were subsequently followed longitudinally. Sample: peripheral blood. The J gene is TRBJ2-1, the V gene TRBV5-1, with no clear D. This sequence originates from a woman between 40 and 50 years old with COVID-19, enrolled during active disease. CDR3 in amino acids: CASSLASRRQQFF. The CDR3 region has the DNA TGCGCCAGCAGCTTGGCCTCTAGACGGCAACAGTTCTTC.